The text below deals with one T cell receptor (beta chain). Antigen: not known. The sample contains more than one DNA sequence encoding this CDR3. These data originate in a study of shared clonotypes between healthy human individuals. General study findings and limits: Among the subsets, naive ones generally showed larger estimated richness than memory ones.

Per sorted-subset replicate PCR, input was 200 to 250 ng DNA, representing tens of thousands of T cell genomes. Sequenced by immunoSEQ multiplex PCR; TCRdb stores in-frame clones only, minus some. The sample has approximately 2,000,000 clones; 85% to 95% are singletons. The naive CD8 subset, CD45RO-negative cells positively selected for CCR7, excluded terminally differentiated effector memory CD45RA+ cells. Donors had no recently reported acute infections or vaccinations and were HIV-negative. Only Caucasian adults living in Nashville, Tennessee served as donors. This CDR3 is 13 amino acids long. The V gene lost 4 bases and the J gene lost 2 bases, with 9 bases spanning the gap. Germline loops: CDR1 MNHEY, CDR2 SMNVEV (reference sequence).

Sequencing was done on a sample of naive CD8+ T cells from PBMCs. The TCR comes from a man aged 18 to 29 in good health. Some clones in this sample may be carry-over from other donors' samples. The rearrangement uses TRBV27 and TRBJ2-7; D is unclear. The CDR3 DNA is TGTGCCAGCAGTTATGGTTCTACCTACGAGCAGTACTTC. Translated, it gives CASSYGSTYEQYF.